This T cell receptor (beta chain) is drawn from a study of blood T cell repertoires in COVID-19. Whole-study context: T cells, B-cell-depleted T cells, or PBMCs provided the cDNA or gDNA that served as material.

Germline CDR1 and CDR2: LNHNV and YYDKDF (reference sequence). Trimming cost V 1 base and J 5 bases, with 14 bases left between them. The CDR3 consists of 15 residues. As originally analysed: Reference gene primer amplification gave nucleated cell count estimates. Only in-frame clones appear in the TCRdb table, and some are missing; sequencing was by immunoSEQ multiplex PCR. The D gene and trimming were derived from the DNA, and the V and J assignments and clone size from that table. The sample lists approximately 220,000 clones; more than 85% were seen once. Specimen: peripheral blood. The V gene is TRBV15, the J gene TRBJ2-5; D remains ambiguous. The receptor's source is a man aged 35-49 years with acute or convalescent COVID-19. CDR3 loop: CATSRASPLGETQYF. The CDR3 region has the DNA TGTGCCACCAGCAGAGCGTCCCCTTTGGGCGAGACCCAGTACTTC.